The sequence of this T cell receptor (beta chain) was determined in a study of CD8 T cells in Susac syndrome. When the RNA was reverse transcribed, random hexamers were used with an input of roughly 0.45 to 1 ug. Multiplex immunoSEQ PCR targeted 54 Vbeta and 13 Jbeta TCR beta segments. One entry per CDR3 protein results from TCRdb running MiXCR on the immunoSEQ multiplex PCR reads. In the table there are about 200,000 distinct CDR3 sequences, nearly 95% of which are singletons. CDR1 is SGDLS and CDR2 is YYNGEE in the germline V gene. V lost 0 bases and J 5 bases, leaving 14 bases between the germline ends. This CDR3 has 15 amino acids. TEMRA cells were FACS-enriched, with CD8+ and CD4+ T cells isolated negatively.

The chain uses TRBV9 and TRBJ2-5; a possible D gene is TRBD1 (6 bases). Material: CD4+ T cells from PBMCs. The clonotype was recovered from a human donor with multiple sclerosis. CDR3 amino acids: CASSVAEGGRETQYF. The CDR3 coding sequence is TGTGCCAGCAGCGTAGCTGAAGGGGGAAGGGAGACCCAGTACTTC.